These 10 T cell receptor beta chains originate from one sample sequenced in a study of blood T cell repertoires in COVID-19. Generated by immunoSEQ multiplex PCR, the TCRdb table keeps only in-frame clones and is missing some. The sample lists 120,000 or so clones, 86% seen once, with roughly 7.9% in the top ten. Sequenced material: peripheral blood. The source is a man in his 70s who had recovered from COVID-19.

V and J are TRBV5-1 and TRBJ1-1; possible D gene TRBD1, 5 bases. CDR1 SGHRS and CDR2 YFSETQ come from the germline V gene. The CDR3 runs to 16 residues. V lost 0 bases and J 5 bases, leaving 17 bases between the germline ends. This chain's CDR3 is CASSLVGQPPRTEAFF. Written as DNA, the CDR3 is TGCGCCAGCAGCTTGGTGGGGCAGCCCCCGAGGACTGAAGCTTTCTTT.

The chain recombines TRBV5-1 with TRBJ1-6; the D gene is possibly TRBD1 (6 bases). V dropped 7 bases and J dropped 9 bases, with 23 bases sitting between them. Per germline, CDR1 SGHRS and CDR2 YFSETQ. The CDR3 has 16 residues. The CDR3 here is CASGPGGEGGASPLHF. The CDR3 nucleotides read TGCGCCAGCGGCCCGGGGGGCGAGGGGGGTGCTTCACCCCTCCACTTT.

The gene calls are TRBV7-2 and TRBJ2-7; 11 bases line up with TRBD2. CDR1 and CDR2 from the germline V gene are SGHTA and FQGNSA. There are 17 residues in the CDR3. Trimming took 1 base from V and 4 from J; bases not matched to a gene: 9. The CDR3 is CASSLVSSGTSGYEQYF. The CDR3 nucleotides are TGTGCCAGCAGCTTAGTTAGCTCCGGGACTAGCGGATACGAGCAGTACTTC.

In its sample, this clone was seen once. The rearrangement links TRBV5-6 to TRBJ1-6, with 8 bases that match TRBD1. Germline V gene data show CDR1 as SGHDT and CDR2 as YYEEEE. The CDR3 is 13 amino acids. J lost 11 bases, V lost 4 bases, and 5 bases had no gene match. This CDR3 is CASSNGQGTPLHF. The CDR3 nucleotides are TGTGCCAGCAGCAACGGACAGGGAACACCCCTCCACTTT.

This rearrangement joins TRBV29-1 to TRBJ2-7; 8 bases are shared with TRBD1. CDR1 and CDR2 (germline): SQVTM, ANQGSEA. The junction had 8 bases not matched to a gene; V was cut back by 4 bases and J by 6 bases. The CDR3 is 13 residues long. CDR3 in DNA: TGCAGCGTTGCCAAGGACAGGGATGCCGAGCAGTACTTC. Its translation is CSVAKDRDAEQYF.

V is TRBV27 and J is TRBJ1-4; D uncertain. Germline V gives CDR1 MNHEY, CDR2 SMNVEV (reference sequence). Trimming cost V 3 bases and J 8 bases, with 16 bases left between them. The CDR3 length is 15 residues. In nucleotides, the CDR3 is TGTGCCAGCAGTTTTGACGGCCGGGAGGGAGAAAAACTGTTTTTT. This gives the protein CASSFDGREGEKLFF.

V gene TRBV15 combines with J gene TRBJ1-3; D not certain. V dropped 8 bases and J dropped 8 bases, with 16 bases sitting between them. The CDR3 sequence is 13 residues long. Germline lookup yields CDR1 LNHNV and CDR2 YYDKDF (reference sequence). The CDR3 region has the DNA TGTGCCACCTCGGGTCTTCGACGGGACACCATATATTTT. As protein: CATSGLRRDTIYF.

This chain links TRBV14 with TRBJ2-5; possibly TRBD2 for D (6 bases). The CDR3 sequence is 16 residues long. In germline, CDR1 is SGHDN, CDR2 FVKESK. Trimming took off 1 base at V and 4 bases at J, with 16 bases between the two ends. This CDR3 is CASSQAGNAGTETQYF. Here the CDR3 DNA reads TGTGCCAGCAGCCAAGCAGGGAACGCGGGGACAGAGACCCAGTACTTC.

The V and J genes are TRBV28 and TRBJ2-5; 8 positions agree with TRBD2. Germline V gene lookup returns CDR1 MDHEN and CDR2 SYDVKM. The CDR3 is 15 amino acids. V trimming: 5 bases; J trimming: 2 bases; junction bases outside the gene matches: 7. The CDR3 loop reads CASSGAGGLQETQYF. The CDR3 DNA reads as TGTGCCAGCAGTGGGGCGGGAGGCTTGCAAGAGACCCAGTACTTC.

The V call is TRBV7-9, the J call TRBJ2-5; D gene unclear. Trimming pared 0 bases from V and 0 bases from J, leaving 5 bases between. The CDR3 is 14 amino acids. The germline gives CDR1 SEHNR, CDR2 FQNEAQ (reference sequence). In DNA form, the CDR3 reads TGTGCCAGCAGCTTAGCGAGGAACCAAGAGACCCAGTACTTC. This translates into CASSLARNQETQYF. The entire variable domain, with the rest obtained from reference TRBV7-9 and TRBJ2-5, is as follows: DTGVSQNPRHKITKRGQNVTFRCDPISEHNRLYWYRQTLGQGPEFLTYFQNEAQLEKSRLLSDRFSAERPKGSFSTLEIQRTEQGDSAMYLCASSLARNQETQYFGPGTRLLVL.